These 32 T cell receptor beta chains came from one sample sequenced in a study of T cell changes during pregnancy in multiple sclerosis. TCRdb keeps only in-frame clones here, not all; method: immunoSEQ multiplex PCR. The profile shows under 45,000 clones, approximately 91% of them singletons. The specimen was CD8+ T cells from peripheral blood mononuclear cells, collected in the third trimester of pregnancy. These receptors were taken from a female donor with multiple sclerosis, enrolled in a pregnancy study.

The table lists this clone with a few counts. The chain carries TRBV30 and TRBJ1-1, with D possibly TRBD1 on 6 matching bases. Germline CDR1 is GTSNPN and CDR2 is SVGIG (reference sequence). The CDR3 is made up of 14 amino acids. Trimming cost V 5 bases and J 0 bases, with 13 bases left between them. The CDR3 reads CAWWRGGLNTEAFF. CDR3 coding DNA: TGTGCCTGGTGGCGGGGGGGCTTGAACACTGAAGCTTTCTTT.

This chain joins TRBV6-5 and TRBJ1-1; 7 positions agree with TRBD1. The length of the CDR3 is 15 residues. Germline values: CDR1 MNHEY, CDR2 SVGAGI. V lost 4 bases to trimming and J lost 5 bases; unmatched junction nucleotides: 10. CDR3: CASSLDRVKVTEAFF. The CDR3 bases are TGTGCCAGCAGTTTAGACAGGGTGAAGGTAACTGAAGCTTTCTTT.

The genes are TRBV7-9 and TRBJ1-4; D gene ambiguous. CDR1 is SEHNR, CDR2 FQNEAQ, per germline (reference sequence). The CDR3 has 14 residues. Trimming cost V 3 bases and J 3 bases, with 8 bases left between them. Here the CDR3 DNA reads TGTGCCAGCAGCTTGCAGACTCCTAATGAAAAACTGTTTTTT. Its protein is CASSLQTPNEKLFF.

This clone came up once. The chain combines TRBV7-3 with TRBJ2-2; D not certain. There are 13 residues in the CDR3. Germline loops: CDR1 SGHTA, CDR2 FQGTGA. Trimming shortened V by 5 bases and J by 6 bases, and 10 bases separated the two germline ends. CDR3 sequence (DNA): TGTGCCAGCAGCCCGACTTTTTCCGGGGAGCTGTTTTTT. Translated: CASSPTFSGELFF. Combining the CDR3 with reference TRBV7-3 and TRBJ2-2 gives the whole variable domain GAGVSQTPSNKVTEKGKYVELRCDPISGHTALYWYRQSLGQGPEFLIYFQGTGAADDSGLPNDRFFAVRPEGSVSTLKIQRTERGDSAVYLCASSPTFSGELFFGEGSRLTVL.

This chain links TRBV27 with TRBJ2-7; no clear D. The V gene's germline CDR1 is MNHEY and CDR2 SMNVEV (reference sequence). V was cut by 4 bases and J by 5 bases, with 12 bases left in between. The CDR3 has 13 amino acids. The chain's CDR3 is CASSSLPLHEQYF. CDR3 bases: TGTGCCAGCAGTTCACTTCCTCTTCACGAGCAGTACTTC.

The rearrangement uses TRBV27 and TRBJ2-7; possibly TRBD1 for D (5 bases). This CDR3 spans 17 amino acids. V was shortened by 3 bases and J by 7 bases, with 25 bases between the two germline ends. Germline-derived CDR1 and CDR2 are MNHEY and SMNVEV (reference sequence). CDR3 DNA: TGTGCCAGCAGTTTTATCCTTGCCGGACAAATCTCGGGTGAGCAGTACTTC. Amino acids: CASSFILAGQISGEQYF.

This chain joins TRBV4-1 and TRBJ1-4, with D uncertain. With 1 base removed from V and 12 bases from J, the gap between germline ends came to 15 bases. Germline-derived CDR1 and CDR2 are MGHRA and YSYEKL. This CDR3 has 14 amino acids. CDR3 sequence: CASSQGGEGMELFF. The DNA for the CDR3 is TGCGCCAGCAGCCAAGGTGGAGAAGGTATGGAACTGTTTTTT.

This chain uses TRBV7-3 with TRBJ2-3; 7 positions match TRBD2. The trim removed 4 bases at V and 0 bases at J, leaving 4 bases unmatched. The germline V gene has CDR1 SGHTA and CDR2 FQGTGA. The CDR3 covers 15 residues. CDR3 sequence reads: CASSSSGVSTDTQYF. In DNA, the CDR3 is TGTGCCAGCAGCTCCAGCGGGGTTAGCACAGATACGCAGTATTTT.

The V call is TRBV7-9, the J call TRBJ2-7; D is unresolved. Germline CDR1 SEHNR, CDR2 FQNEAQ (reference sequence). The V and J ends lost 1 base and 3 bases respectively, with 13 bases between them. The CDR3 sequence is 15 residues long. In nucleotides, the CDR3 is TGTGCCAGCAGCTTAGTTGGTACGACAAGCTACGAGCAGTACTTC. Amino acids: CASSLVGTTSYEQYF. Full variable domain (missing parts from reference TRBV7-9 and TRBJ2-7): DTGVSQNPRHKITKRGQNVTFRCDPISEHNRLYWYRQTLGQGPEFLTYFQNEAQLEKSRLLSDRFSAERPKGSFSTLEIQRTEQGDSAMYLCASSLVGTTSYEQYFGPGTRLTVT.

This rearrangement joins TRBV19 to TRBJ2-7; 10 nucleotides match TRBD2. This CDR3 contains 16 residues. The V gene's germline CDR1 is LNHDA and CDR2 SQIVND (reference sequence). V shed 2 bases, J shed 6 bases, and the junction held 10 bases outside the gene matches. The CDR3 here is CASSILGTSAGGEQYF. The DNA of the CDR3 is TGTGCCAGTAGTATACTGGGGACTAGCGCCGGGGGCGAGCAGTACTTC.

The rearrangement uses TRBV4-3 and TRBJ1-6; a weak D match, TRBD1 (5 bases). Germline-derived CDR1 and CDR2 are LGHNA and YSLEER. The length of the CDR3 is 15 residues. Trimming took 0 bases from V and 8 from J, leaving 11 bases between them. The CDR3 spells CASSQEWGVDSPLHF. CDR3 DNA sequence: TGCGCCAGCAGCCAAGAGTGGGGGGTTGATTCACCCCTCCACTTT.

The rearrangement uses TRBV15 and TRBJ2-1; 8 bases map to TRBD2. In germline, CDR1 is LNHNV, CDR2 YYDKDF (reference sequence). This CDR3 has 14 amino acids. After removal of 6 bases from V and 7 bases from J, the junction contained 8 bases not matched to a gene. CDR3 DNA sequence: TGTGCCACCAGTAAGAGCGGGAGCGTTAATGAGCAGTTCTTC. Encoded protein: CATSKSGSVNEQFF.

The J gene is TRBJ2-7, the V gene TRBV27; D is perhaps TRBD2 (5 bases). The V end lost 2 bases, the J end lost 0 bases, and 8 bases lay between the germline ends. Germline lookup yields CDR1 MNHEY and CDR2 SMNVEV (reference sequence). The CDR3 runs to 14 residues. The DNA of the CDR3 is TGTGCCAGCAGTTTAGGGCGGGTCTCCTACGAGCAGTACTTC. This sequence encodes CASSLGRVSYEQYF.

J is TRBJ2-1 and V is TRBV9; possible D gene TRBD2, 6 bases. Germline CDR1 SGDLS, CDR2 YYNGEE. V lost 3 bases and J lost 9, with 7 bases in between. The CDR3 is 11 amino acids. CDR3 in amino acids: CASSARGEQFF. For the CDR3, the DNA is TGTGCCAGCAGCGCGCGGGGTGAGCAGTTCTTC.

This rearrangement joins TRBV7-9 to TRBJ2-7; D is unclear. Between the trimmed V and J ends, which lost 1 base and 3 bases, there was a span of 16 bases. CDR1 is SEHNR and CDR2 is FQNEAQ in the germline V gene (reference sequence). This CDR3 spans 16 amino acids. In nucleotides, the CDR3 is TGTGCCAGCAGCTTAGAGGCGACCGCGGATGACTACGAGCAGTACTTC. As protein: CASSLEATADDYEQYF.

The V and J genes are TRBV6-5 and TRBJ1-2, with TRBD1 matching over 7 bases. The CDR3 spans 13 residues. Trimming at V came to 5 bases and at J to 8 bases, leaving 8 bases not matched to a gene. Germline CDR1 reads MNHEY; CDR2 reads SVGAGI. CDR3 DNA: TGTGCCAGCAGTCCGGGGACAGCTGGAGGCTACACCTTC. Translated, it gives CASSPGTAGGYTF.

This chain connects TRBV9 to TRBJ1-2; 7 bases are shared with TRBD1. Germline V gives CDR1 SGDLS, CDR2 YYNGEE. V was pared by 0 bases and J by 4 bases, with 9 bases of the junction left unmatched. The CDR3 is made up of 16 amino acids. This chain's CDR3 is CASSVEGRGNTYGYTF. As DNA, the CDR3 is TGTGCCAGCAGCGTAGAGGGCAGGGGGAATACCTATGGCTACACCTTC. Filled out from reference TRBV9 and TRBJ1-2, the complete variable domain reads DSGVTQTPKHLITATGQRVTLRCSPRSGDLSVYWYQQSLDQGLQFLIQYYNGEERAKGNILERFSAQQFPDLHSELNLSSLELGDSALYFCASSVEGRGNTYGYTFGSGTRLTVV.

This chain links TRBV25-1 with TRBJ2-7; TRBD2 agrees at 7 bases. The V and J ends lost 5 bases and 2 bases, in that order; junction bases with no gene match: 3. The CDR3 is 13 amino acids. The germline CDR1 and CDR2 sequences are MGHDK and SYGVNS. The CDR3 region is CASSWGGPYEQYF. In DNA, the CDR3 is TGTGCCAGCAGTTGGGGAGGGCCCTACGAGCAGTACTTC.

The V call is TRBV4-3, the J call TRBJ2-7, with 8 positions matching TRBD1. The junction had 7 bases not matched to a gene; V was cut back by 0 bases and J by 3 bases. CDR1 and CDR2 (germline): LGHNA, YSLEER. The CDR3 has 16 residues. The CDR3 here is CASSQDWTGSNYEQYF. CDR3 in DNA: TGCGCCAGCAGCCAAGACTGGACAGGGTCGAACTACGAGCAGTACTTC.

The CDR3, as DNA: TGTGCCAGTAGTATGAGACTGGTAGCCGGGGAGCTGTTTTTT. Translation gives CASSMRLVAGELFF. The gene calls are TRBV19 and TRBJ2-2; D not certain. Trimming left V 3 bases short and J 6 bases short, with 11 bases between. The V gene's germline CDR1 is LNHDA and CDR2 SQIVND (reference sequence). This CDR3 has 14 residues.

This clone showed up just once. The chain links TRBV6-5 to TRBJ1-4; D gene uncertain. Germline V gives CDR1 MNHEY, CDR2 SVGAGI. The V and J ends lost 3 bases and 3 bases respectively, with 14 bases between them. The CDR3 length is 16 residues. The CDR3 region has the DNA TGTGCCAGCAGTTATTCGCCGGAGGAACCTAATGAAAAACTGTTTTTT. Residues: CASSYSPEEPNEKLFF.

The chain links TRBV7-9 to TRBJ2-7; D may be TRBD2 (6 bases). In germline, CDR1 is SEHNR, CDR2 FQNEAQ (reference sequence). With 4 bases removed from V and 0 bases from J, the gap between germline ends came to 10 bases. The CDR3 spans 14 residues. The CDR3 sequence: CASSSRGSSYEQYF. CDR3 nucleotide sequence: TGTGCCAGCAGCTCCCGGGGGAGCTCCTACGAGCAGTACTTC.

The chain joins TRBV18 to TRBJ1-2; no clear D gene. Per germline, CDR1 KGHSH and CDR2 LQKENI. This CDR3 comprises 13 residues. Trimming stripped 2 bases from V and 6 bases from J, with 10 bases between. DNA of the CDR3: TGTGCCAGCTCACCAATAGCGGATAATGGCTACACCTTC. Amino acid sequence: CASSPIADNGYTF.

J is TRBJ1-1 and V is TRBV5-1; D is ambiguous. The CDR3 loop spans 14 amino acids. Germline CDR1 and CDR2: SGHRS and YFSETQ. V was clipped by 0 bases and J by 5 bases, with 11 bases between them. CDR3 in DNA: TGCGCCAGCAGCTTGGTGCAGGCGGGGACTGAAGCTTTCTTT. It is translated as CASSLVQAGTEAFF. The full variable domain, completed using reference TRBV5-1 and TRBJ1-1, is KAGVTQTPRYLIKTRGQQVTLSCSPISGHRSVSWYQQTPGQGLQFLFEYFSETQRNKGNFPGRFSGRQFSNSRSEMNVSTLELGDSALYLCASSLVQAGTEAFFGQGTRLTVV.

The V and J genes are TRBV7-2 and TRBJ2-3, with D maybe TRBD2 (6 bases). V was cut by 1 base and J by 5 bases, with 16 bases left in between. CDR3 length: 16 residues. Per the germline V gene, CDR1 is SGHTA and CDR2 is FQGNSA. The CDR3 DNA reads TGTGCCAGCAGCTTAGTAGGAGGGAGTAGGATAGATACGCAGTATTTT. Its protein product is CASSLVGGSRIDTQYF.

The CDR3, as DNA: TGTGCCACCCGGGATCAAAATTATGGCTACACCTTC. Translating it yields CATRDQNYGYTF. The chain couples TRBV6-5 to TRBJ1-2, with D hard to call. Trimming stripped 10 bases from V and 5 bases from J, with 14 bases between. The length of the CDR3 is 12 residues. Germline V gene sequence: CDR1 MNHEY, CDR2 SVGAGI.

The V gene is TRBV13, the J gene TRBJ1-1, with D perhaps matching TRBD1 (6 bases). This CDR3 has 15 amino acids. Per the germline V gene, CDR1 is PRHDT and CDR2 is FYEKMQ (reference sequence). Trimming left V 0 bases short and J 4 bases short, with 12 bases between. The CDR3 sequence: CASSLGRGGGTEAFF. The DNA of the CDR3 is TGTGCCAGCAGCTTAGGAAGAGGGGGGGGCACTGAAGCTTTCTTT.

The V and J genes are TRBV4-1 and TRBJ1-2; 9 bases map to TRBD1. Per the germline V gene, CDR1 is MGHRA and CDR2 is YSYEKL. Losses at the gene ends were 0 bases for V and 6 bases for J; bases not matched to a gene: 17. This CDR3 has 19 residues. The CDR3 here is CASSQEPGATRDRVDGYTF. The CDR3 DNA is TGCGCCAGCAGCCAAGAACCAGGGGCTACACGGGACAGGGTCGATGGCTACACCTTC.

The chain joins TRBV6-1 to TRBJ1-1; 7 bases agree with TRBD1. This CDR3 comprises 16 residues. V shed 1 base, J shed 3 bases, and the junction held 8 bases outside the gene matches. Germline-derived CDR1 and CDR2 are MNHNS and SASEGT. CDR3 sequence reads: CASSEGAGGMYTEAFF. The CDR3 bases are TGTGCCAGCAGTGAAGGGGCAGGGGGTATGTACACTGAAGCTTTCTTT.

The CDR3 coding sequence is TGTGCCAGCAGCTTAGCGGACAGGGGCTCAAATTCACCCCTCCACTTT. This translates into CASSLADRGSNSPLHF. The rearrangement joins TRBV11-3 to TRBJ1-6; 9 bases map to TRBD1. The germline CDR1 and CDR2 sequences are SGHNT and YENEEA. The CDR3 runs to 16 residues. V shed 1 base, J shed 7 bases, and the junction held 5 bases outside the gene matches.

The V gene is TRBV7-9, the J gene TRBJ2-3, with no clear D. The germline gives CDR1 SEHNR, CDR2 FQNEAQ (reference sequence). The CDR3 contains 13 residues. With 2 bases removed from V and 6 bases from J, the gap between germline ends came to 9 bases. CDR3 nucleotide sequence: TGTGCCAGCAGCTTACTCCACGGGGATACGCAGTATTTT. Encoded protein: CASSLLHGDTQYF.

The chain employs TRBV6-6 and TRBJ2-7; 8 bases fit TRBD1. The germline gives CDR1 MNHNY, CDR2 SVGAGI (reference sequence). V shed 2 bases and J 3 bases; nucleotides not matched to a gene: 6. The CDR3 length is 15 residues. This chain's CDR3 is CASSYMGQENYEQYF. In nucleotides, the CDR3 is TGTGCCAGCAGTTACATGGGACAGGAGAACTACGAGCAGTACTTC.